A single sample is the source of the 10 T cell receptor beta chains below, sequenced in a study of blood T cell repertoires in COVID-19. Repertoires were generated with immunoSEQ multiplex PCR, while TCRdb's copy carries only in-frame clones and drops some. The sample records 380,000 or so clones, approximately 86% being singletons. Sequenced input: PBMCs or T cells enriched from blood (not recorded which). The receptor source for this set is a woman in her forties with acute COVID-19.

V and J are TRBV4-1 and TRBJ1-4; D gene ambiguous. The CDR3 has 12 amino acids. Germline V CDR1 and CDR2: MGHRA, YSYEKL. The V end lost 4 bases, the J end lost 7 bases, and 7 bases lay between the germline ends. The CDR3 spells CASSLPFEKLFF. The CDR3, as DNA: TGCGCCAGCAGCCTCCCGTTTGAAAAACTGTTTTTT.

This clone has more than one count but fewer than ten. The V gene is TRBV2, the J gene TRBJ1-3; TRBD1 matches at 7 bases. The V segment lost 7 bases and the J segment 0 bases; nucleotides outside the gene matches: 6. CDR3 length equals 15 residues. CDR1 SNHLY and CDR2 FYNNEI come from the germline V gene. The CDR3 DNA reads as TGTGCCAGCATTCCACGGACAGGCTCTGGAAACACCATATATTTT. Translating it yields CASIPRTGSGNTIYF.

The chain recombines TRBV7-2 with TRBJ2-5; D is ambiguous. CDR3 length equals 14 residues. Trimming removed 1 base at V and 4 bases at J, with 10 bases between. CDR1 and CDR2 (germline): SGHTA, FQGNSA. The CDR3 DNA follows: TGTGCCAGCAGCTTAGATTCTAGAACAGAGACCCAGTACTTC. It encodes CASSLDSRTETQYF.

The V gene is TRBV5-1, the J gene TRBJ1-6; 9 nucleotides align to TRBD1. Trimming at V came to 4 bases and at J to 0 bases, leaving 5 bases not matched to a gene. Per the germline V gene, CDR1 is SGHRS and CDR2 is YFSETQ. The CDR3 is 17 amino acids. CDR3 in DNA: TGCGCCAGCAGCCGGGACAGGGCAAGCTCCTATAATTCACCCCTCCACTTT. Residues: CASSRDRASSYNSPLHF.

This clone was recorded only once. The V call is TRBV6-5, the J call TRBJ2-7, with D maybe TRBD1 (6 bases). The CDR3 extends over 14 amino acids. The V end was cut by 0 bases, the J end by 4 bases, with 10 bases between. Germline loops: CDR1 MNHEY, CDR2 SVGAGI. CDR3 residues: CASSYSGTLYEQYF. The CDR3 region has the DNA TGTGCCAGCAGTTACTCGGGGACATTATACGAGCAGTACTTC.

This sequence joins TRBV6-6 and TRBJ2-7; 13 nucleotides agree with TRBD2. Per the germline V gene, CDR1 is MNHNY and CDR2 is SVGAGI (reference sequence). V was pared by 5 bases and J by 0 bases, with 7 bases of the junction left unmatched. This CDR3 comprises 17 residues. CDR3 sequence: CASSRTSGGRNSYEQYF. CDR3 DNA sequence: TGTGCCAGCAGTCGGACTAGCGGGGGACGAAACTCCTACGAGCAGTACTTC.

V usage is TRBV2 and J usage is TRBJ2-1; 8 bases are shared with TRBD2. Trimming cost V 5 bases and J 1 base; bases outside gene matches: 4. The CDR3 length is 15 residues. CDR1 and CDR2 from the germline V gene are SNHLY and FYNNEI. The DNA for the CDR3 is TGTGCCAGCAGTCCCTCGGGGGGGTCCTACAATGAGCAGTTCTTC. It encodes CASSPSGGSYNEQFF.

This chain joins TRBV7-8 and TRBJ1-5; no clear D gene. V was trimmed by 1 base and J by 1 base, leaving 8 bases between them. The V gene's germline CDR1 is SGHVS and CDR2 FQNEAQ. The CDR3 loop spans 15 amino acids. CDR3 bases: TGTGCCAGCAGCTTAGGGGCTCCAAGCAATCAGCCCCAGCATTTT. Its translation is CASSLGAPSNQPQHF.

This chain links TRBV7-8 with TRBJ1-5; perhaps TRBD1 as D (6 bases). Germline loops: CDR1 SGHVS, CDR2 FQNEAQ. Trimming left V 0 bases short and J 5 bases short, with 8 bases between. The CDR3 sequence is 14 residues long. The CDR3 spells CASSLANRDQPQHF. As DNA, the CDR3 is TGTGCCAGCAGCTTAGCCAACAGGGATCAGCCCCAGCATTTT.

This chain connects TRBV19 to TRBJ1-5; a weak D match, TRBD1 (6 bases). The CDR3 extends over 16 amino acids. With 3 bases removed from V and 2 bases from J, the gap between germline ends came to 14 bases. Per the germline V gene, CDR1 is LNHDA and CDR2 is SQIVND (reference sequence). The CDR3 loop reads CASSMNPGVGNQPQHF. In DNA, the CDR3 is TGTGCCAGTAGTATGAACCCAGGGGTGGGCAATCAGCCCCAGCATTTT.